This TCR beta chain appears in the sequencing data of a study of blood T cells in healthy people across ages. The overall study: Template switching captured about one barcoded beta molecule per two T cells.

CDR3 length equals 15 residues. Trimming removed 0 bases from V and 6 bases from J; junction bases left unmatched: 3. Germline V gene data show CDR1 as ENHRY and CDR2 as SYGVKD. Staff drew approximately 9.1 milliliters of peripheral blood from each donor. Study conclusions and caveats: A strong correlation between TCR beta diversity and naive T cell percentage was seen. Long-lived donors carried more naive CD4+ cells and greater diversity than aged donors.

There are a few counts of this clonotype. Its antigen is still unknown. Together with a sample-barcoded 5' primer, a J-beta primer mix was included in a second PCR lasting roughly 7 to 11 cycles. TCRdb recomputed calls from the 5' RACE reads with MiXCR, one row per CDR3 protein. The sample includes hundreds of thousands of distinct CDR3 sequences, roughly 44% of them seen just once. The sample taken for sequencing was blood. The TCR comes from a woman aged 60-75 years in good health. The chain employs TRBV10-3 and TRBJ1-2; TRBD1 agrees at 11 bases. The CDR3 sequence is CAISESSGQGDGYTF. CDR3 bases: TGTGCCATCAGTGAGTCCTCGGGACAGGGGGATGGCTACACCTTC.